The sequence of this T cell receptor (beta chain) was determined in a study of regulatory T cells in long-lasting Graves disease. Library construction for TCR beta used iRepertoire HTBI primers and Arm-PCR of CDR3 regions. TCRdb reprocessed the multiplex PCR reads with MiXCR, giving one entry per CDR3 protein. The sample holds approximately 400,000 distinct CDR3 sequences; 14% to 15% are singletons and the top ten take approximately 15%. This clonotype was detected many times. Documented time point: newly diagnosed GD, antithyroid drugs for less than 3 months. The authors made the TCR library using RNA they extracted from PBMCs. V was pared by 5 bases and J by 4 bases, with 12 bases between. The germline CDR1 and CDR2 sequences are SNHLY and FYNNEI. CDR3 length equals 14 residues. The data also belong to a second study, concerning T cells in Graves' hyperthyroidism and ophthalmopathy. That study adds: The authors deemed Graves' hyperthyroidism stable absent ophthalmopathy progression within 18 months.

The chain couples TRBV2 to TRBJ1-5; D gene ambiguous. Here the sequenced sample was peripheral blood mononuclear cells (PBMCs), taken at new diagnosis, from a patient treated with antithyroid drugs. The clonotype originates from a woman aged 30 to 39 with Graves disease. The CDR3 region is CASSQDLFNQPQHF. The CDR3 DNA is TGTGCCAGCAGTCAGGACTTATTTAATCAGCCCCAGCATTTT. Full variable domain (outside the CDR3, taken from reference TRBV2 and TRBJ1-5): EPEVTQTPSHQVTQMGQEVILRCVPISNHLYFYWYRQILGQKVEFLVSFYNNEISEKSEIFDDQFSVERPDGSNFTLKIRSTKLEDSAMYFCASSQDLFNQPQHFGDGTRLSIL.